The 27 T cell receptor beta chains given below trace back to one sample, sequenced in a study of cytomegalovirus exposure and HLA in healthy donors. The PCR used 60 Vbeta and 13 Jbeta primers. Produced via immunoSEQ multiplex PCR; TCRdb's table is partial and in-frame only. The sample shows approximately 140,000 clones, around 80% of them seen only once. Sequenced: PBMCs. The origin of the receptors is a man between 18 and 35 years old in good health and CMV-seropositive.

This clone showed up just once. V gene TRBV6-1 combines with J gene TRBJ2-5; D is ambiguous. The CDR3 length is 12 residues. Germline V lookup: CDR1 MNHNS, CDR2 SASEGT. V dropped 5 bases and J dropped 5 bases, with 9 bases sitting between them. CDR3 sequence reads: CASSTPVETQYF. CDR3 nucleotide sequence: TGTGCCAGCAGTACTCCGGTCGAGACCCAGTACTTC.

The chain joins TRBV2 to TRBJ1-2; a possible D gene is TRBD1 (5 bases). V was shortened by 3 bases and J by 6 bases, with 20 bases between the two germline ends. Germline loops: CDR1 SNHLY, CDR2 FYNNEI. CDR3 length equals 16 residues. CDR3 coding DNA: TGTGCCAGCAGTGATGAGTGGCAGGGAGGTGTCGATGGCTACACCTTC. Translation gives CASSDEWQGGVDGYTF.

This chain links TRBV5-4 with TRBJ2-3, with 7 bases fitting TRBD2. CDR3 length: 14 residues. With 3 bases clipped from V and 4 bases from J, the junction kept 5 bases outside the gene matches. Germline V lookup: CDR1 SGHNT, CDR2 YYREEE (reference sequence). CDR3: CASSSKAGPDTQYF. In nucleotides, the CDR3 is TGTGCCAGCAGCTCCAAAGCGGGACCAGATACGCAGTATTTT.

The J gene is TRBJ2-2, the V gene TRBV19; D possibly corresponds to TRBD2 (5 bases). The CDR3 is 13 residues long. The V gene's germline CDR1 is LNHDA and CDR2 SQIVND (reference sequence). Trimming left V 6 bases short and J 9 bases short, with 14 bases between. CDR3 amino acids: CASRLERHRELFF. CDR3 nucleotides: TGTGCCAGTAGACTAGAGAGACACCGGGAGCTGTTTTTT. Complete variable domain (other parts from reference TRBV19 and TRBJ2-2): DGGITQSPKYLFRKEGQNVTLSCEQNLNHDAMYWYRQDPGQGLRLIYYSQIVNDFQKGDIAEGYSVSREKKESFPLTVTSAQKNPTAFYLCASRLERHRELFFGEGSRLTVL.

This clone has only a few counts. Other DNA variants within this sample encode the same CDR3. This CDR3 reads CASSLAGETQYF. In DNA, the CDR3 is TGCGCCAGCAGCTTGGCCGGAGAGACCCAGTACTTC. This chain connects TRBV5-1 to TRBJ2-5; D call uncertain. Germline CDR1 reads SGHRS; CDR2 reads YFSETQ. This CDR3 is 12 amino acids long. The V end lost 0 bases, the J end lost 4 bases, and 4 bases lay between the germline ends.

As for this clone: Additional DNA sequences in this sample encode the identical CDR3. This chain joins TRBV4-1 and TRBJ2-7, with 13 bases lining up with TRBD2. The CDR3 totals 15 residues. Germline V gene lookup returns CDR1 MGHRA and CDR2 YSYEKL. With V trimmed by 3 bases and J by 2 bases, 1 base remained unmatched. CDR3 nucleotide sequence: TGCGCCAGCAGCCAGGGGACTAGCGGGACCTACGAGCAGTACTTC. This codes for CASSQGTSGTYEQYF.

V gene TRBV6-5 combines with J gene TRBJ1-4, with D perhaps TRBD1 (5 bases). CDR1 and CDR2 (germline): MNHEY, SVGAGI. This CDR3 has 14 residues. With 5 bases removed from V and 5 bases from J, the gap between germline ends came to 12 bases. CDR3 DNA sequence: TGTGCCAGCAGTCCGCGGGACTTAAATGAAAAACTGTTTTTT. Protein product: CASSPRDLNEKLFF.

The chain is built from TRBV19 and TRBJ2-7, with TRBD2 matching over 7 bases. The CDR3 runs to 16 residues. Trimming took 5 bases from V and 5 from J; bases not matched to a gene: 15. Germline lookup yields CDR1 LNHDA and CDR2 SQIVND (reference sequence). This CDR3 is CASSPTLWEGLNEQYF. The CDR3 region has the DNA TGTGCCAGTAGTCCCACCCTCTGGGAGGGGTTAAACGAGCAGTACTTC. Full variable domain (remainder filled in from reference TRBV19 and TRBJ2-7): DGGITQSPKYLFRKEGQNVTLSCEQNLNHDAMYWYRQDPGQGLRLIYYSQIVNDFQKGDIAEGYSVSREKKESFPLTVTSAQKNPTAFYLCASSPTLWEGLNEQYFGPGTRLTVT.

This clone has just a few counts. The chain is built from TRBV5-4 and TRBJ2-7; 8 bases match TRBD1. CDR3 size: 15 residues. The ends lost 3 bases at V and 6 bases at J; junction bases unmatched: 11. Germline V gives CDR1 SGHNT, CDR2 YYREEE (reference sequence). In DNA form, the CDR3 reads TGTGCCAGCAGCTCATTATTAGGGACAGGAAGCGAGCAGTACTTC. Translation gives CASSSLLGTGSEQYF.

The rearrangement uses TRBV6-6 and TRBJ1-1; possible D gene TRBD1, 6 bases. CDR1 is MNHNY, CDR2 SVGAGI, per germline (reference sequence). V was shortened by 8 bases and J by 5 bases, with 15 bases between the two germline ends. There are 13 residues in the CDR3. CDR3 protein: CASLSQQGTEAFF. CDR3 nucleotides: TGTGCCAGCTTATCCCAGCAGGGGACTGAAGCTTTCTTT.

The CDR3: CASSFDGYTQPQHF. CDR3 nucleotide sequence: TGTGCCAGCAGTTTCGACGGGTACACACAGCCCCAGCATTTT. The chain links TRBV27 to TRBJ1-5; D is undetermined. The CDR3 totals 14 residues. Trimming removed 3 bases at V and 7 bases at J, with 13 bases between. Germline lookup yields CDR1 MNHEY and CDR2 SMNVEV (reference sequence).

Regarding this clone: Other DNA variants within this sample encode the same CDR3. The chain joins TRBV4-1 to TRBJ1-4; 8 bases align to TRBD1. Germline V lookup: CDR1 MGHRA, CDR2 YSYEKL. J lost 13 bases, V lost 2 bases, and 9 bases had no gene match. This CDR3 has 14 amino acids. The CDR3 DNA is TGCGCCAGCAGCCAACAGGAACAGGGGGAGAGACTGTTTTTT. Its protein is CASSQQEQGERLFF.

Written as DNA, the CDR3 is TGTGCCAGCAGCCCCAGGGGGATGAACACTGAAGCTTTCTTT. Protein: CASSPRGMNTEAFF. This sequence joins TRBV11-3 and TRBJ1-1, with 7 bases fitting TRBD1. This CDR3 contains 14 residues. V was clipped by 5 bases and J by 0 bases; unmatched bases: 3. The germline gives CDR1 SGHNT, CDR2 YENEEA.

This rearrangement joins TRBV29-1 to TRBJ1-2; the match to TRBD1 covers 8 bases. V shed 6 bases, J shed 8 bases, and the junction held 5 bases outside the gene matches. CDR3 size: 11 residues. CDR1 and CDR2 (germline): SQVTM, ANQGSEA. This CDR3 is CSVRTGWGYTF. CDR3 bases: TGCAGCGTGAGGACAGGGTGGGGCTACACCTTC.

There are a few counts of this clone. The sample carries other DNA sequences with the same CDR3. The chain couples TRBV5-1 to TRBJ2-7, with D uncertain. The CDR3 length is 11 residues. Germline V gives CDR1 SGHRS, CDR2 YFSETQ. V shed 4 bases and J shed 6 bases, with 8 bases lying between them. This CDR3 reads CASSSSSEQYF. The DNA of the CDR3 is TGCGCCAGCAGCAGTTCCAGCGAGCAGTACTTC.

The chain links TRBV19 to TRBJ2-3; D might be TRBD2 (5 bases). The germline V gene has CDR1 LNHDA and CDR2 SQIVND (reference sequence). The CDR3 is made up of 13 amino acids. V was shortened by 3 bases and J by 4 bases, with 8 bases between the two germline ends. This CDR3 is CASSMEAADTQYF. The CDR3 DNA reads TGTGCCAGTAGTATGGAGGCGGCAGATACGCAGTATTTT.

The CDR3 region has the DNA TGTGCCAGCAACCTCGGGGGTTCCGGGGCCAACGTCCTGACTTTC. Translating it yields CASNLGGSGANVLTF. The V gene is TRBV6-6, the J gene TRBJ2-6; possibly TRBD2 for D (6 bases). Germline values: CDR1 MNHNY, CDR2 SVGAGI (reference sequence). V was cut by 7 bases and J by 4 bases, with 14 bases left in between. CDR3 length equals 15 residues.

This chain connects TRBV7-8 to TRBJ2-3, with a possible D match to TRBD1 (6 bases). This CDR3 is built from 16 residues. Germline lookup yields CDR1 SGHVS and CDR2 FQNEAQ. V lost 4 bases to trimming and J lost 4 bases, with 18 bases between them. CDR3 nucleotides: TGTGCCAGCAGCTCCCACCCCAACAGGGATCCAGATACGCAGTATTTT. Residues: CASSSHPNRDPDTQYF.

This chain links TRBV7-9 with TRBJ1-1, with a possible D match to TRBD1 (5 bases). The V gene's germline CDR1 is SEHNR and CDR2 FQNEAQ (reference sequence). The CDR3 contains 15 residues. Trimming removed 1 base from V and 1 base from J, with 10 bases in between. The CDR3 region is CASSLVGQTNTEAFF. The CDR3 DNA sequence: TGTGCCAGCAGCTTAGTAGGACAAACGAACACTGAAGCTTTCTTT. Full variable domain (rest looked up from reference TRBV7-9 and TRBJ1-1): DTGVSQNPRHKITKRGQNVTFRCDPISEHNRLYWYRQTLGQGPEFLTYFQNEAQLEKSRLLSDRFSAERPKGSFSTLEIQRTEQGDSAMYLCASSLVGQTNTEAFFGQGTRLTVV.

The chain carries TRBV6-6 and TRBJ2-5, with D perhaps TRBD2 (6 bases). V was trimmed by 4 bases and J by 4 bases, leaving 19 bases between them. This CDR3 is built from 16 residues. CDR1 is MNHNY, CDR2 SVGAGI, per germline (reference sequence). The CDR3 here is CASSCFRGTEGETQYF. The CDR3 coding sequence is TGTGCCAGCAGTTGCTTTCGCGGGACCGAAGGAGAGACCCAGTACTTC.

The CDR3 reads CASNPEEMSYEQYF. DNA for the CDR3: TGTGCCAGCAACCCCGAGGAGATGTCCTACGAGCAGTACTTC. The gene calls are TRBV6-1 and TRBJ2-7, with D unclear. V lost 7 bases and J 1 base, leaving 14 bases between the germline ends. This CDR3 has 14 residues. Germline loops: CDR1 MNHNS, CDR2 SASEGT.

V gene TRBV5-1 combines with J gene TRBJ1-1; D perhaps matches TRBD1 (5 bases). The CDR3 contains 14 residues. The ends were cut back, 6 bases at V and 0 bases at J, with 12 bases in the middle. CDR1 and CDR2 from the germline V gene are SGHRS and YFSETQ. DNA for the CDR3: TGCGCCAGCATGGGGTCGGGGGTGAACACTGAAGCTTTCTTT. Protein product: CASMGSGVNTEAFF.

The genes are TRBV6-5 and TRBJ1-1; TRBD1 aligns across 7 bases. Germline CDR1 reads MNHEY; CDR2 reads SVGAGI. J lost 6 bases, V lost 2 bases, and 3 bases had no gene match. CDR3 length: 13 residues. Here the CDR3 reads CASSYAGTAEAFF. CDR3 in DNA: TGTGCCAGCAGTTACGCGGGGACAGCTGAAGCTTTCTTT.

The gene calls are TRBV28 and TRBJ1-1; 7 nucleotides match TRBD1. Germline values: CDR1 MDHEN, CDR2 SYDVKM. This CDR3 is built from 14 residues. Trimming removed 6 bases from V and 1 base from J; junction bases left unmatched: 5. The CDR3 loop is CASRVRGSNTEAFF. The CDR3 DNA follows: TGTGCCAGCAGGGTCAGGGGGTCGAACACTGAAGCTTTCTTT.

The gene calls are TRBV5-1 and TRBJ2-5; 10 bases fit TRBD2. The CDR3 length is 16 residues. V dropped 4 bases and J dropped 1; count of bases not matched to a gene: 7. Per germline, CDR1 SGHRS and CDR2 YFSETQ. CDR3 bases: TGCGCCAGCAGCCCCCTAGCGGGAGTGGGCCAAGAGACCCAGTACTTC. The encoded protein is CASSPLAGVGQETQYF.

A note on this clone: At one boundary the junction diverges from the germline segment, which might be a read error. CDR3 sequence (DNA): TGTTCCAGCAGCTTAAACAGGGGGTACGAGCAGTACTTC. Translation gives CSSSLNRGYEQYF. V usage is TRBV7-9 and J usage is TRBJ2-7; TRBD1 matches 8 bases. In germline, CDR1 is SEHNR, CDR2 FQNEAQ (reference sequence). This CDR3 comprises 13 residues. The variable domain in full, with the rest retrieved from reference TRBV7-9 and TRBJ2-7, is DTGVSQNPRHKITKRGQNVTFRCDPISEHNRLYWYRQTLGQGPEFLTYFQNEAQLEKSRLLSDRFSAERPKGSFSTLEIQRTEQGDSAMYLCSSSLNRGYEQYFGPGTRLTVT.

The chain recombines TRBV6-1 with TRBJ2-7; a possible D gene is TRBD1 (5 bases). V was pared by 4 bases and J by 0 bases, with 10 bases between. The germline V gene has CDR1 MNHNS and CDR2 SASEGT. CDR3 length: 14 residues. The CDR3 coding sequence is TGTGCCAGCAGTGTAGGGGAAAACTCCTACGAGCAGTACTTC. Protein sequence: CASSVGENSYEQYF.